These T cell receptor beta chains were read from a single sample in a study of T cells in Graves' hyperthyroidism and ophthalmopathy. Each CDR3 protein gets one entry after TCRdb re-called the multiplex PCR reads with MiXCR. This table holds roughly 500,000 distinct CDR3 sequences, approximately 48% found once. The sample taken for sequencing was peripheral blood or thyroid tissue (not recorded which). The receptors were sampled from an adult woman with Graves' disease, either hyperthyroidism or ophthalmopathy (not recorded which). Both conserved end residues are part of each CDR3. D genes are given only for firm matches. Clone size is stated in some rows and not others, as once, few, many or a class when expanded.

j_gene	abundance	d_gene	v_gene	CDR3aa	CDR3nt
TRBJ1-1	few	TRBD1	TRBV4-1	CASSQDGQGSMNTEAFF	TGCGCCAGCAGCCAGGACGGACAGGGGAGCATGAACACTGAAGCTTTCTTT
TRBJ1-2	.	.	TRBV10-3	CAISEGGSNYGYTF	TGTGCCATCAGTGAGGGCGGCTCGAACTATGGCTACACCTTC
TRBJ1-1	once	.	TRBV29-1	CSVARGGTEAFF	TGCAGCGTTGCACGAGGGGGCACTGAAGCTTTCTTT
TRBJ1-5	.	.	TRBV2	CASTEGSGYYEHF	TGTGCCAGCACTGAAGGAAGTGGTTACTACGAGCATTTT
TRBJ1-3	many	.	TRBV11-2	CASSSNWGAGNTIYF	TGTGCCAGCAGCTCTAATTGGGGGGCCGGAAACACCATATATTTT
TRBJ2-5	once	TRBD2	TRBV2	CANSEERAGGTETQYF	TGTGCCAACAGTGAAGAACGAGCGGGAGGTACAGAGACCCAGTACTTC
TRBJ2-1	.	TRBD2	TRBV7-9	CASSLTSGKGNEQFF	TGTGCCAGCAGCTTAACTAGCGGGAAAGGCAATGAGCAGTTCTTC
TRBJ2-5	.	TRBD2	TRBV20-1	CSAHQGLAGETQYF	TGCAGTGCCCATCAGGGACTAGCGGGAGAGACCCAGTACTTC
TRBJ2-7	many	.	TRBV7-2	CASSLGRGLTYEQYF	TGTGCCAGCAGCTTAGGCAGGGGCCTCACCTACGAGCAGTACTTC
TRBJ2-7	.	TRBD2	TRBV7-3	CASSLTGLAGVQYF	TGTGCCAGCAGCTTAACGGGGCTAGCGGGAGTTCAGTACTTC
TRBJ2-7	many	.	TRBV20-1	CSARLLGGNEQYF	TGCAGTGCTAGACTACTAGGCGGGAACGAGCAGTACTTC
TRBJ1-4	once	TRBD1	TRBV20-1	CSASPPGQASGGEKLFF	TGCAGTGCGAGCCCACCGGGACAGGCCAGCGGCGGGGAAAAACTGTTTTTT
TRBJ1-6	.	TRBD1	TRBV7-2	CASSYTGTGVSPLHF	TGTGCCAGCAGCTATACCGGGACAGGCGTTTCACCCCTCCACTTT
TRBJ2-3	.	TRBD1	TRBV2	CASSTNRDRFSDTQYF	TGTGCCAGCAGTACCAACCGGGACAGGTTCTCTGATACGCAGTATTTT
TRBJ1-6	many	TRBD1	TRBV5-1	CASSVGQDASPPLHF	TGCGCCAGCAGCGTGGGACAGGACGCGAGTCCACCCCTCCACTTT
TRBJ2-7	many	TRBD1	TRBV6-5	CASRRDRESSYEQYF	TGTGCCAGCAGAAGGGACAGGGAGAGCTCCTACGAGCAGTACTTC
TRBJ1-3	few	.	TRBV18	CASSPESSGNTIYF	TGTGCCAGCTCACCGGAGAGCTCTGGAAACACCATATATTTT
TRBJ2-7	.	.	TRBV7-9	CASSSDGGSGSYEQYF	TGTGCCAGCAGCTCTGACGGGGGTTCGGGTTCCTACGAGCAGTACTTC
TRBJ1-1	.	TRBD1	TRBV7-2	CASSPRDRGSRNEAFF	TGTGCCAGCAGCCCCCGGGACAGGGGCTCTCGGAATGAAGCTTTCTTT
TRBJ1-2	.	TRBD1	TRBV7-2	CASSKGGRVYGYTF	TGTGCCAGCAGCAAAGGGGGCAGGGTCTATGGCTACACCTTC
TRBJ1-6	few	TRBD1	TRBV25-1	CASSELTGRTPLHF	TGTGCCAGCAGTGAATTGACAGGGAGGACACCCCTCCACTTT
TRBJ2-7	.	TRBD1	TRBV7-9	CASSLGPLGQSSYEQYF	TGTGCCAGCAGCTTAGGTCCATTGGGACAGAGCTCCTACGAGCAGTACTTC
TRBJ1-2	.	.	TRBV15	CATSRDLREAGGYTF	TGTGCCACCAGCAGAGATCTTCGGGAGGCGGGCGGCTACACCTTC
TRBJ1-4	.	.	TRBV2	CASSGNEKLFF	TGTGCCAGCAGCGGTAATGAAAAACTGTTTTTT
TRBJ1-2	.	.	TRBV29-1	CSVEDTYGYTF	TGCAGCGTTGAAGACACCTATGGCTACACCTTC
TRBJ1-5	once	.	TRBV10-2	CVSTWDISNQPQHF	TGTGTCAGCACCTGGGACATTAGCAATCAGCCCCAGCATTTT
TRBJ2-6	few	TRBD2	TRBV10-3	CASQAAGAGYSGANVLTF	TGTGCCTCCCAAGCAGCGGGAGCGGGATACTCTGGGGCCAACGTCCTGACTTTC
TRBJ2-2	.	.	TRBV20-1	CSALDDGQYFGELFF	.
TRBJ2-2	once	TRBD1	TRBV20-1	CSARGQGAGGELFF	TGCAGTGCTAGAGGGCAGGGGGCTGGCGGGGAGCTGTTTTTT
TRBJ1-5	.	TRBD1	TRBV6-1	CASSRQGNQPHHF	TGTGCCAGCAGTAGACAGGGGAATCAGCCCCACCATTTT
TRBJ1-1	many	.	TRBV15	CATSRAKSGTEAFF	TGTGCCACCAGCAGAGCAAAGTCGGGTACTGAAGCTTTCTTT
TRBJ2-7	.	TRBD2	TRBV29-1	CSSKGLSYEQYF	TGCAGCTCAAAGGGACTATCCTACGAGCAGTACTTC
TRBJ1-2	few	.	TRBV6-6	CASSYVSSNYGYTF	TGTGCCAGCAGTTACGTTTCATCAAACTATGGCTACACCTTC
TRBJ2-2	many	.	TRBV2	CASTGGVNTGELFF	TGTGCCAGCACCGGTGGGGTGAACACCGGGGAGCTGTTTTTT
TRBJ1-1	.	TRBD1	TRBV29-1	CSSLEQGARNTEAFF	TGCAGCAGTTTAGAACAGGGGGCGCGGAACACTGAAGCTTTCTTT
TRBJ1-1	few	.	TRBV27	CASSLRSGGTEAFF	TGTGCCAGCAGTTTACGCTCGGGGGGCACTGAAGCTTTCTTT
TRBJ1-2	.	.	TRBV7-3	CASRGEGLNYGYTF	TGTGCCAGCAGAGGCGAGGGCCTCAACTATGGCTACACCTTC
TRBJ1-1	.	TRBD1	TRBV2	CASGGTGPYTEAFF	TGTGCCAGCGGTGGGACAGGGCCCTACACTGAAGCTTTCTTT
TRBJ1-1	.	.	TRBV7-1	CASRPQASDFKNTEAFF	TGTGCCAGCAGGCCTCAGGCGTCGGATTTTAAGAACACTGAAGCTTTCTTT
TRBJ2-7	.	TRBD1	TRBV29-1	CSVGTGWNEQYF	TGCAGCGTTGGGACAGGGTGGAACGAGCAGTACTTC
TRBJ1-5	.	TRBD1	TRBV4-1	CASRLGGVGNQPQHF	TGTGCCAGCAGACTAGGGGGCGTTGGTAATCAGCCCCAGCATTTT
TRBJ1-4	few	.	TRBV28	CASSSQTGPNEKLFF	TGTGCCAGCAGTTCTCAGACAGGCCCTAATGAAAAACTGTTTTTT
TRBJ1-2	few	TRBD1	TRBV29-1	CSVDTDRAGYTF	TGCAGCGTTGACACCGACAGGGCTGGCTACACCTTC
TRBJ1-2	.	.	TRBV29-1	CSVDESFRANYGYTF	TGCAGCGTTGATGAGTCGTTCCGAGCTAACTATGGCTACACCTTC
TRBJ1-5	many	TRBD1	TRBV11-2	CASSRDREEPQHF	TGTGCCAGCAGCCGGGACAGGGAGGAGCCCCAGCATTTT
TRBJ2-7	.	.	TRBV7-6	CASSSSRGPYEQYF	TGTGCCAGCAGCTCCTCCCGAGGGCCCTACGAGCAGTACTTC
TRBJ1-2	many	.	TRBV29-1	CSVEEGRNGYTF	TGCAGCGTTGAAGAAGGGAGGAATGGCTACACCTTC
TRBJ2-5	.	.	TRBV11-2	CASSVEEGEETQYF	TGTGCCAGCAGCGTGGAGGAAGGGGAAGAGACCCAGTACTTC
TRBJ2-5	.	.	TRBV28	CASSLVGAWGRTQYF	TGTGCCAGCAGTTTAGTGGGAGCATGGGGAAGGACCCAGTACTTC
TRBJ1-5	.	.	TRBV2	CASREGVGQPQHF	TGTGCCAGCAGGGAGGGGGTGGGACAGCCCCAGCATTTT
TRBJ2-6	.	TRBD2	TRBV19	CASSLSTAGGANVLTF	TGTGCCAGTAGTCTCAGTACAGCGGGAGGGGCCAACGTCCTGACTTTC
TRBJ1-4	many	TRBD1	TRBV9	CASSPRPGQGGEKLFF	TGTGCCAGCAGCCCCCGGCCGGGACAGGGAGGTGAAAAACTGTTTTTT
TRBJ2-5	many	.	TRBV7-7	CASSHLTEETQYF	TGTGCTAGCAGCCACCTGACAGAAGAGACCCAGTACTTC
TRBJ1-1	.	.	TRBV11-2	CASSLDMAHTEAFF	TGTGCCAGCAGCTTAGATATGGCTCACACTGAAGCTTTCTTT
TRBJ2-7	.	.	TRBV7-2	CASSLDYSPAGRYEQYF	TGTGCCAGCAGCTTAGATTATTCCCCCGCAGGGCGGTACGAGCAGTACTTC
TRBJ2-1	.	TRBD2	TRBV24-1	CATSGWGLQQFF	TGTGCCACCAGCGGATGGGGACTACAGCAGTTCTTC
TRBJ1-2	.	.	TRBV29-1	CSLEDLGYTF	TGCAGCTTGGAGGACCTAGGCTACACCTTC
TRBJ2-7	once	.	TRBV9	CASSAEGRNEQYF	TGTGCCAGCAGTGCAGAAGGACGGAACGAGCAGTACTTC
TRBJ1-5	few	TRBD1	TRBV10-2	CASSESGGQDSNQPQHF	TGCGCCAGCAGTGAGTCGGGGGGACAGGATAGCAATCAGCCCCAGCATTTT